The 17 T cell receptor beta chains below were found in one sample sequenced in a study of regulatory T cells in long-lasting Graves disease. Investigators prepared the TCR beta libraries by applying iRepertoire HTBI primers and Arm-PCR of CDR3 regions. TCRdb reanalysed the multiplex PCR reads using MiXCR and keeps one entry per CDR3 protein. The table lists around 500,000 distinct CDR3 sequences, 16% of them singletons, with 20% to 25% in the top ten. Time point: newly diagnosed GD, antithyroid drugs for less than 3 months. Extracted PBMC RNA gave rise to the TCR library. These data were also reused for a study on T cells in Graves' hyperthyroidism and ophthalmopathy.

Sample: peripheral blood mononuclear cells (PBMCs), taken at new diagnosis, from a patient treated with antithyroid drugs. These receptors were collected from a woman aged 35-65 years with Graves disease.

There are a few counts of this clonotype. V usage is TRBV6-1 and J usage is TRBJ1-2, with D unresolved. V gave up 7 bases and J gave up 6 bases, with 15 bases separating them. This CDR3 has 13 amino acids. The V gene's germline CDR1 is MNHNS and CDR2 SASEGT. This CDR3 is CASTLGGVDGYTF. CDR3 sequence (DNA): TGTGCCAGCACACTCGGCGGGGTAGATGGCTACACCTTC.

This clonotype was recorded at least ten times. The rearrangement uses TRBV12-3 or TRBV12-4 and TRBJ2-3; 13 bases match TRBD2. CDR3 length: 16 amino acids. Unmatched junction bases numbered 7, after V lost 5 bases and J lost 5 bases. CDR3 sequence: CASSPGTSGARDTQYF. DNA of the CDR3: TGTGCCAGCAGTCCCGGGACTAGCGGGGCCCGAGATACGCAGTATTTT.

Notes on this clonotype: No conserved phenylalanine or tryptophan ends this CDR3, so it is likely a read error. The chain carries TRBV7-3 and TRBJ2-6; D is undetermined. The V end lost 5 bases, the J end lost 0 bases, and 5 bases lay between the germline ends. Germline V gene lookup returns CDR1 SGHTA and CDR2 FQGTGA. CDR3 length: 14 residues. The CDR3, as DNA: TGTGCCAGCAGCCCCAGCTCTGGGGCCAACGTCCTGACTTTA. This sequence encodes CASSPSSGANVLTL.

The table lists this clonotype with many counts. The V and J genes are TRBV2 and TRBJ1-1; D is perhaps TRBD1 (5 bases). The CDR3 length is 13 residues. The V gene lost 5 bases and the J gene lost 3 bases, with 10 bases spanning the gap. Germline V CDR1 and CDR2: SNHLY, FYNNEI. For the CDR3, the DNA is TGTGCCAGCAGTCGACAGAAGGACACTGAAGCTTTCTTT. It yields the protein CASSRQKDTEAFF.

In this sample, this clonotype turned up many times. CDR3 sequence: CASSGQGLAEAFF. The CDR3 bases are TGCGCCAGCAGTGGACAGGGGTTGGCTGAAGCTTTCTTT. This sequence joins TRBV10-2 and TRBJ1-1; 8 bases fit TRBD1. Germline loops: CDR1 WSHSY, CDR2 SAAADI. This CDR3 has 13 amino acids. V lost 4 bases to trimming and J lost 6 bases; unmatched junction nucleotides: 4.

This clonotype came up a few times. The V and J genes are TRBV6-4 and TRBJ2-7; possibly TRBD1 for D (5 bases). The CDR3 runs 13 residues. Germline V gene lookup returns CDR1 MRHNA and CDR2 SNTAGT. V was shortened by 5 bases and J by 2 bases, with 10 bases between the two germline ends. Written as DNA, the CDR3 is TGTGCCAGCAGTTACGGACAACCCTACGAGCAGTACTTC. Amino acids: CASSYGQPYEQYF.

J is TRBJ1-6 and V is TRBV4-1; D ambiguous. The V gene's germline CDR1 is MGHRA and CDR2 YSYEKL. V was shortened by 5 bases and J by 8 bases, with 7 bases between the two germline ends. This CDR3 region has 12 residues. The CDR3 DNA sequence: TGCGCCAGCAGCGAGACCCATTCACCCCTCCACTTT. Its translation is CASSETHSPLHF.

The sample holds many counts of this clonotype. The gene calls are TRBV11-2 and TRBJ1-1; perhaps TRBD1 as D (6 bases). The germline CDR1 and CDR2 sequences are SGHAT and FQNNGV. V was cut by 5 bases and J by 4 bases, with 14 bases left in between. The CDR3 spans 14 residues. CDR3 in DNA: TGTGCCAGCAGCCTCGACAGGCGGGGCACTGAAGCTTTCTTT. This sequence encodes CASSLDRRGTEAFF.

The sample holds many counts of this clonotype. The chain recombines TRBV24-1 with TRBJ2-5, with D maybe TRBD1 (5 bases). The CDR3 is made up of 16 amino acids. Trimming left V 2 bases short and J 0 bases short, with 12 bases between. The germline V gene encodes CDR1 KGHDR and CDR2 SFDVKD. CDR3 sequence (DNA): TGTGCCACCAGTGATTCTGGCAGGGCGTACCAAGAGACCCAGTACTTC. It translates to CATSDSGRAYQETQYF.

The rearrangement uses TRBV29-1 and TRBJ2-1; tentative D call: TRBD2 (6 bases). CDR1 SQVTM and CDR2 ANQGSEA come from the germline V gene. Trimming removed 7 bases from V and 4 bases from J, with 17 bases in between. The CDR3 has 14 residues. The CDR3 spells CSGEDGFDYNEQFF. DNA of the CDR3: TGCAGCGGGGAGGACGGCTTTGATTACAATGAGCAGTTCTTC.

The chain has TRBV3-1 and TRBJ1-1, with a possible D match to TRBD1 (6 bases). The CDR3 sequence is 13 residues long. Germline V lookup: CDR1 LGHDT, CDR2 YNNKEL (reference sequence). Trimming took 4 bases from V and 6 from J, leaving 12 bases between them. The CDR3 sequence is CASSRTGTSEAFF. The CDR3 DNA sequence: TGTGCCAGCAGCCGGACCGGGACATCTGAAGCTTTCTTT.

This clonotype was seen only a few times. This chain connects TRBV19 to TRBJ1-3; TRBD1 is a possible D gene (5 bases). The CDR3 runs 16 residues. V lost 4 bases, J lost 0 bases, and 13 bases lay in between. Germline values: CDR1 LNHDA, CDR2 SQIVND (reference sequence). CDR3 bases: TGTGCCAGTAGTAGGGGCCAGGGTATCTCTGGAAACACCATATATTTT. It yields the protein CASSRGQGISGNTIYF.

This clonotype has more than one count but fewer than ten. The V and J genes are TRBV7-9 and TRBJ2-5; D remains unclear. The CDR3 sequence is 13 residues long. CDR1 and CDR2 from the germline V gene are SEHNR and FQNEAQ (reference sequence). The V and J ends lost 2 bases and 4 bases respectively, with 8 bases between them. The CDR3 here is CASSLPGSETQYF. The CDR3 nucleotides are TGTGCCAGCAGCTTACCTGGCTCAGAGACCCAGTACTTC.

The rearrangement links TRBV9 to TRBJ2-1; 8 bases map to TRBD2. The trim removed 5 bases at V and 9 bases at J, leaving 7 bases unmatched. The CDR3 runs to 13 residues. Germline loops: CDR1 SGDLS, CDR2 YYNGEE. CDR3 nucleotide sequence: TGTGCCAGCAGAGGGACTAGTTCCAGTGAGCAGTTCTTC. It yields the protein CASRGTSSSEQFF. Together with reference TRBV9 and TRBJ2-1, the CDR3 gives the full variable domain: DSGVTQTPKHLITATGQRVTLRCSPRSGDLSVYWYQQSLDQGLQFLIQYYNGEERAKGNILERFSAQQFPDLHSELNLSSLELGDSALYFCASRGTSSSEQFFGPGTRLTVL.

Ten or more counts support this clonotype. V usage is TRBV5-1 and J usage is TRBJ2-7, with TRBD1 matching over 9 bases. Germline CDR1 reads SGHRS; CDR2 reads YFSETQ. This CDR3 comprises 14 residues. The V segment lost 4 bases and the J segment 5 bases; nucleotides outside the gene matches: 7. The CDR3: CASSAGQGSNEQYF. CDR3 bases: TGCGCCAGCAGCGCGGGACAGGGTTCAAACGAGCAGTACTTC.

This clonotype turned up a few times. The chain uses TRBV7-9 and TRBJ2-1, with 10 bases identical to TRBD2. The CDR3 covers 16 residues. Germline loops: CDR1 SEHNR, CDR2 FQNEAQ (reference sequence). V gave up 4 bases and J gave up 8 bases; unmatched junction bases: 11. The CDR3 nucleotides are TGTGCCAGCAGCTCCGGGACTAGCGAGACCCCTCATGAGCAGTTCTTC. Residues: CASSSGTSETPHEQFF.

Only a few counts were recorded for this clonotype. V and J are TRBV12-3 or TRBV12-4 and TRBJ1-3; D call uncertain. V was clipped by 3 bases and J by 0 bases, with 12 bases between them. The CDR3 contains 16 residues. The CDR3 protein is CASSLVPVYSGNTIYF. DNA of the CDR3: TGTGCCAGCAGTTTGGTACCGGTCTACTCTGGAAACACCATATATTTT.